This T cell receptor (beta chain) was sequenced in a study of T cell responses to AZD1222 COVID-19 vaccine. General observations from the study: Mapped onto spike, vaccine-associated CD4 TCRs spanned it and were dominant at 160-218 and 743-854. Clonal diversity was possibly underestimated, and the donors were mostly white British, with more females. Scientists sampled the repertoires only once the peak T cell response had passed.

This clone has a handful of counts. The antigen is undetermined. Produced via immunoSEQ multiplex PCR; TCRdb's table is partial and in-frame only. Of roughly 140,000 clones listed, less than 95% are singletons. The CDR3 runs 15 residues. CDR1 and CDR2 (germline): SGHNT, YENEEA. Between the trimmed V and J ends, which lost 5 bases and 2 bases, there was a span of 12 bases. The chain joins TRBV11-3 to TRBJ2-2; D is possibly TRBD2 (6 bases). Sequencing was performed on peripheral blood, taken on day 0 of AZD1222 vaccination. The TCR originated in an adult in good health. CDR3 DNA: TGTGCCAGCAGCCGCGGGGACCATAACACCGGGGAGCTGTTTTTT. It encodes CASSRGDHNTGELFF. The full variable domain, in which reference TRBV11-3 and TRBJ2-2 provide the parts outside the CDR3, is EAGVVQSPRYKIIEKKQPVAFWCNPISGHNTLYWYLQNLGQGPELLIRYENEEAVDDSQLPKDRFSAERLKGVDSTLKIQPAELGDSAVYLCASSRGDHNTGELFFGEGSRLTVL.